This T cell receptor (beta chain) was sequenced during a study of T cell responses to AZD1222 COVID-19 vaccine. About the study: Samples with a second dose at about 4 or about 12 weeks were pooled together.

The CDR3 runs 12 residues. The germline CDR1 and CDR2 sequences are SGHRS and YFSETQ. The V and J ends lost 0 bases and 7 bases respectively, with 8 bases between them. Study conclusions and caveats: Donors were largely white British and mainly female; clonal diversity was possibly underestimated. None of the repertoires were sampled until the peak T cell response had passed. The study identified only a handful of AZD1222 recipients as seropositive at baseline.

Concerning this clone itself: The antigen is not known.

Only in-frame clones appear in the TCRdb table, and some are missing; sequencing was by immunoSEQ multiplex PCR. The table lists 100,000 to 150,000 clones, approximately 89% of them singletons. The TCR was taken from an adult in good health. This sample comprised peripheral blood, obtained on day 0 of AZD1222 vaccination. V gene TRBV5-1 combines with J gene TRBJ2-7; possible D gene TRBD2, 5 bases. CDR3 residues: CASSLEGVEQYF. For the CDR3, the DNA is TGCGCCAGCAGCTTGGAGGGAGTGGAGCAGTACTTC.